Listed below are T cell receptor beta chains from one sample, sequenced in a study of blood T cell repertoires in COVID-19. TCRdb's table, derived via immunoSEQ multiplex PCR, lists solely in-frame clones and lacks some. The sample yields 150,000 to 200,000 clones, around nine tenths seen once. The sequencing sample was made of PBMCs or T cells enriched from blood (not recorded which). Every receptor here comes from a woman aged 18-29 years who had recovered from COVID-19. The CDR3 runs from the conserved cysteine through the conserved F or W. Each record gives: clone size, J gene, D gene, V gene, CDR3 DNA, CDR3 protein. D genes are given only for firm matches. Size values are once, few and many counts, or a class for expanded clones, and some rows have none.

. | TRBJ2-3 | TRBD2 | TRBV6-4 | TGTGCCAGCAGCCCTAGGACTAGCGGCGCAGATACGCAGTATTTT | CASSPRTSGADTQYF
. | TRBJ2-6 | TRBD1 | TRBV10-3 | TGTGCCATCAGTCCTGTACTCCCCGGGACAGGAGTCTCTGGGGCCAACGTCCTGACTTTC | CAISPVLPGTGVSGANVLTF
. | TRBJ1-2 | . | TRBV28 | TGTGCCAGCAGGGACGGGGGTCCCTATGGCTACACCTTC | CASRDGGPYGYTF
. | TRBJ2-6 | TRBD1 | TRBV28 | TGTGCCAGCAGTTTACCCGACAGGGGACCCCCCTCTGGGGCCAACGTCCTGACTTTC | CASSLPDRGPPSGANVLTF
. | TRBJ2-7 | . | TRBV5-5 | TGTGCCAGCAGCTGGCGAGGGCCAGGCGACGAGCAGTACTTC | CASSWRGPGDEQYF
. | TRBJ1-1 | . | TRBV19 | TGTGCCAGTAGTATAAGGAAAGGAATTTGGGGACAAACTGAAGCTTTCTTT | CASSIRKGIWGQTEAFF
. | TRBJ2-7 | TRBD1 | TRBV7-2 | TGTGCCAGCAGCTTAGGACAGGGGGCGTTGTACGAGCAGTACTTC | CASSLGQGALYEQYF
. | TRBJ2-7 | TRBD2 | TRBV7-6 | TGTGCCAGCAGCCCCGCGGGGGGCTGGGTCTACGAGCAGTACTTC | CASSPAGGWVYEQYF
. | TRBJ2-1 | . | TRBV6-4 | TGTGCCAGCAGTGTACAAGCGGGTCTAGCCTACAATGAGCAGTTCTTC | CASSVQAGLAYNEQFF
. | TRBJ2-7 | . | TRBV5-1 | TGCGCCAGCAGCTTGGCCCCTAGAGGCAGCTACGAGCAGTACTTC | CASSLAPRGSYEQYF
. | TRBJ2-7 | . | TRBV7-3 | TGTGCCAGCAGCTTGGGCCGGGGGAGCCACGAGCAGTACTTC | CASSLGRGSHEQYF
. | TRBJ1-1 | . | TRBV10-2 | TGCGCCAGCAGCCAGGGTTGGGTGAACACTGAAGCTTTCTTT | CASSQGWVNTEAFF
. | TRBJ2-7 | . | TRBV2 | TGTGCCAGCAGCAAGGACTCGTCCGTGTCCTACGAGCAGTACTTC | CASSKDSSVSYEQYF
. | TRBJ2-3 | TRBD1 | TRBV6-4 | TGTGCCACGAAACAGGGGGCCACAGATACGCAGTATTTT | CATKQGATDTQYF
. | TRBJ2-1 | . | TRBV28 | TGTGCCAGCAGCCCCGCCCGGGTTGAGCAGTTCTTC | CASSPARVEQFF
. | TRBJ2-2 | . | TRBV6-5 | TGTGCCTCCGGGAAGGGTGGGGACACCGGGGAGCTGTTTTTT | CASGKGGDTGELFF
. | TRBJ2-5 | . | TRBV5-6 | TGTGCCAGCAGCTTGCAGGGATGGGAAGAGACCCAGTACTTC | CASSLQGWEETQYF
. | TRBJ2-7 | TRBD2 | TRBV28 | TGTGCCAGCAGTTTATTACTAGCGGGAAGCGAGCAGTACTTC | CASSLLLAGSEQYF
. | TRBJ2-7 | . | TRBV4-1 | TGCGCCAGCAGCCCCGAGAGGGGGAATTATTATGAGCAGTACTTC | CASSPERGNYYEQYF
. | TRBJ1-2 | TRBD1 | TRBV28 | TGTGCCAGCAGTGGGCTGACCCGGGACAGCTATGGCTACACCTTC | CASSGLTRDSYGYTF
. | TRBJ2-1 | TRBD2 | TRBV7-2 | TGTGCCAGCAGCTTTCCCGAGGAGCGGGAGCACAATGAGCAGTTCTTC | CASSFPEEREHNEQFF
. | TRBJ1-2 | . | TRBV28 | TGTGCCAGCAGTCCAAACCCAGTTAACTATGGCTACACCTTC | CASSPNPVNYGYTF
. | TRBJ1-1 | . | TRBV19 | TGTGCCAGTAGTATGGGAGGGATCACTGAAGCTTTCTTT | CASSMGGITEAFF
. | TRBJ1-1 | . | TRBV6-4 | TGTGCCAGCAGTTCCGGGAAGAACACTGAAGCTTTCTTT | CASSSGKNTEAFF
. | TRBJ2-3 | TRBD1 | TRBV19 | TGTGCCAGTAGTAGGTCCCGGACAGGGGCTAGCACAGATACGCAGTATTTT | CASSRSRTGASTDTQYF
few | TRBJ1-2 | TRBD1 | TRBV7-9 | TGTGCCAGCAGCTTTGGGGACAGGGATATTGGCTACACCTTC | CASSFGDRDIGYTF
. | TRBJ2-7 | TRBD2 | TRBV28 | TGTGCCAGCAGCTCAACTAGCGGGGCCTACGAGCAGTACTTC | CASSSTSGAYEQYF
. | TRBJ2-7 | . | TRBV19 | TGTGCCAGTAGTACGGACAGAAGCTCCTACGAGCAGTACTTC | CASSTDRSSYEQYF
. | TRBJ2-7 | TRBD2 | TRBV2 | TGTGCCAGCAAGGGGACTAGCGGGAGGAACGAGCAGTACTTC | CASKGTSGRNEQYF
. | TRBJ2-3 | TRBD2 | TRBV27 | TGTGCCAGCAGTCCGTTAGCGGGAGCGACCACAGATACGCAGTATTTT | CASSPLAGATTDTQYF
. | TRBJ2-3 | TRBD2 | TRBV5-1 | TGCGCCAGCAGCTACCAGGGACTAGCGGGAGAGCTCTTCACAGATACGCAGTATTTT | CASSYQGLAGELFTDTQYF
. | TRBJ1-1 | TRBD1 | TRBV6-6 | TGTGCCAGCAGTCTTGACAGGGCTGGTACTGAAGCTTTCTTT | CASSLDRAGTEAFF
. | TRBJ1-2 | . | TRBV28 | TGTGCCAGCAGTTTAGGTACAGTTAACTATGGCTACACCTTC | CASSLGTVNYGYTF
. | TRBJ1-1 | TRBD1 | TRBV5-4 | TGTGCCAGCAGCAGCGGGACAGGGCTGAACACTGAAGCTTTCTTT | CASSSGTGLNTEAFF
. | TRBJ2-1 | TRBD2 | TRBV2 | TGTGCCAGAAATTCGAGGACTAGCGGCAGCTCCTACAATGAGCAGTTCTTC | CARNSRTSGSSYNEQFF
once | TRBJ1-2 | . | TRBV5-1 | TGCGCCAGCAGCTTGGATCCAGGGAGGGAGGGCTATGGCTACACCTTC | CASSLDPGREGYGYTF
. | TRBJ2-2 | TRBD1 | TRBV29-1 | TGCAGCGTGGACAGGGCTACCGGGGAGCTGTTTTTT | CSVDRATGELFF
. | TRBJ2-7 | TRBD1 | TRBV27 | TGTGCCAGCAGTGACTCCGGGACAGGGGTTGCGGAGCAGTACTTC | CASSDSGTGVAEQYF